A selection of T cell receptor beta chains follows, all from one sample in a study of OX40 agonist ivuxolimab in advanced cancers. Clones were sequenced by immunoSEQ multiplex PCR, and TCRdb holds only the in-frame ones, with some missing. Among about 20,000 clones, approximately 84% were seen once, and the ten largest hold 35% to 50%. The material was CD4+ or CD8+ T cells sorted from blood, obtained in a trial of the OX40 agonist ivuxolimab. The receptor source for this set is an adult with an advanced solid tumor such as melanoma, head and neck, liver or kidney cancer. Both conserved end residues are trimmed from each CDR3. A row's size may be missing; if present it is once, few, many or a size class.

j_call | v_call | clone_size | cdr3_aa
TRBJ2-1 | TRBV9 | NA | ASSPSGQGGEQF
TRBJ1-5 | TRBV6-4 | NA | ASSPGAGGYWPQH
TRBJ2-7 | TRBV18 | NA | ASSPPMTGASYEQY
TRBJ1-1 | TRBV5-4 | NA | ASSSTGGRTEAF
TRBJ1-5 | TRBV19 | NA | ASSISASGPQH
TRBJ1-1 | TRBV28 | NA | ASSAESGGWTEAF
TRBJ1-2 | TRBV9 | NA | ASSPEGSGGST
TRBJ2-7 | TRBV7-9 | NA | ASSTGPQGEQY
TRBJ1-4 | TRBV4-3 | NA | ASSARQLLATNEKLF
TRBJ2-7 | TRBV4-1 | NA | ASSHLGTGSYEQY
TRBJ2-7 | TRBV6-7 | NA | ASSATGGYEQY
TRBJ1-1 | TRBV6-4 | few | ASSTGGGTEAF
TRBJ2-3 | TRBV7-9 | once | AVQGVTDTQY
TRBJ2-3 | TRBV7-9 | once | ASSLEASTDTQY
TRBJ2-1 | TRBV27 | NA | ASSFLLGGGSYNEQF
TRBJ1-5 | TRBV7-9 | few | ASSLVQGYNQPQH
TRBJ2-1 | TRBV19 | NA | ASSIVAGARNEQF
TRBJ1-3 | TRBV28 | NA | ASSSRGSGNTIY
TRBJ2-1 | TRBV2 | NA | ASRGTSGGYNEQF
TRBJ1-2 | TRBV28 | NA | ASSLREPSYLYGYT
TRBJ2-7 | TRBV5-1 | NA | ASQGYDYEQY
TRBJ1-2 | TRBV18 | NA | ASSPGGVNGYT
TRBJ2-7 | TRBV4-1 | NA | ASSQAGHVSYEQY
TRBJ2-7 | TRBV23-1 | once | ASSQIGPGPSSYEQY
TRBJ1-6 | TRBV19 | NA | ASTMGVVNNSPLH
TRBJ2-3 | TRBV4-1 | few | ASSLVRNTDTQY
TRBJ1-2 | TRBV7-2 | NA | ASSLEGLYGYT
TRBJ2-1 | TRBV10-1 | NA | ASALSVAGGEQF
TRBJ2-3 | TRBV6-1 | NA | ASSELPEASTDTQY
TRBJ1-5 | TRBV27 | few | ASSFTENQPQH
TRBJ2-7 | TRBV5-3 | NA | ARSCDRGGYEQY
TRBJ1-1 | TRBV4-1 | NA | ASSQDGTEAF
TRBJ1-1 | TRBV5-4 | once | ASSSLGTEAF
TRBJ2-1 | TRBV6-4 | few | ASSEDREASEQF
TRBJ2-2 | TRBV7-3 | NA | ASSLTSYRDTGELF
TRBJ2-1 | TRBV19 | once | ASSPGQGSYNEQF
TRBJ1-2 | TRBV7-2 | NA | ASSFFSDRGQDGYT
TRBJ2-1 | TRBV6-6 | few | ASSYGSGNEQF
TRBJ2-2 | TRBV30 | NA | AERLAGGPTTGELF
TRBJ1-1 | TRBV19 | NA | ASSMEGTEAF
TRBJ1-5 | TRBV6-4 | NA | ASRVSGDSNQPQH
TRBJ2-3 | TRBV10-3 | NA | AISEGRTDTQY
TRBJ2-7 | TRBV6-5 | NA | ASSYGVEQY
TRBJ2-1 | TRBV4-2 | NA | ASSQGGGLEGNEQF
TRBJ2-7 | TRBV2 | NA | ASRPGTGGGEQY
TRBJ2-7 | TRBV6-1 | NA | ASSERDGTYEQY
TRBJ2-2 | TRBV6-6 | NA | ASSYRMDLSFGELF
TRBJ2-7 | TRBV7-6 | few | ASSSAEGYEQY
TRBJ2-3 | TRBV27 | NA | ASSPRDSGLGADTQY
TRBJ2-7 | TRBV29-1 | once | SAMGLILSYEQY
TRBJ2-2 | TRBV9 | few | ASSEGGHLTGELF